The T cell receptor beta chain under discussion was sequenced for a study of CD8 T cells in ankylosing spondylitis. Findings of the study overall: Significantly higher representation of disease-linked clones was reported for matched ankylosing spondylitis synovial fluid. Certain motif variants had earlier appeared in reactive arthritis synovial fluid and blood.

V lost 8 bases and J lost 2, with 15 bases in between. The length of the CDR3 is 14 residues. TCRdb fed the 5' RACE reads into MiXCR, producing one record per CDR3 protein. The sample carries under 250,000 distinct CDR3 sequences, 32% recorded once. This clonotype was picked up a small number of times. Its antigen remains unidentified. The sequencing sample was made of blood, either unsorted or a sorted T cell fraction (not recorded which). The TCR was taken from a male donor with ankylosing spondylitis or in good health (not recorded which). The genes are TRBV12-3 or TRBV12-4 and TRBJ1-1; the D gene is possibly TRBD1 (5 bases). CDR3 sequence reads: CASGMGPANTEAFF. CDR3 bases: TGTGCCAGCGGAATGGGACCCGCAAACACTGAAGCTTTCTTT.